Listed below are T cell receptor beta chains from one sample, sequenced in a study of shared clonotypes between healthy human individuals. Assay: immunoSEQ multiplex PCR; the TCRdb copy retains only in-frame clones and omits some. There are hundreds of thousands of clones in the sample; roughly 77% occur only once, and approximately 13% lies in the top ten. The sample taken for sequencing was PBMCs. These receptors came from a woman aged 35 to 49 in good health. Some clones in this sample may be carry-over from other donors' samples. Both conserved end residues are part of each CDR3. D genes are given only for firm matches. Clone size is not always given. Where it is, it says once, few, many or a class for expanded clones.

size	D	V	J	DNA	CDR3
.	TRBD2	TRBV7-6	TRBJ2-3	TGTGCCAGCAGTCTCGAGACTAGCGGGGGGCCTAGACATACGCAGTATTTT	CASSLETSGGPRHTQYF
.	.	TRBV10-3	TRBJ2-1	TGTGCCATCAGTGAGGTCAGTAGCGGCGCCTACAATGAGCAGTTCTTC	CAISEVSSGAYNEQFF
.	.	TRBV11-2	TRBJ2-5	TGTGCCAGCAGCGAAAGAGGTGCGGCCCAGTACTTC	CASSERGAAQYF
.	.	TRBV9	TRBJ2-3	TGTGCCAGCAGCGTATATGATGATACCCTCATCTCGCAGTATTTT	CASSVYDDTLISQYF
.	.	TRBV7-9	TRBJ1-4	TGTGCCAGCAGCTCTGCTAATGAAAAACTGTTTTTT	CASSSANEKLFF
.	.	TRBV27	TRBJ1-2	TGTGCCAGCAGTATTACAGGGAGGGGTTACTATGGCTACACCTTC	CASSITGRGYYGYTF
.	TRBD2	TRBV5-4	TRBJ2-5	TGTGCCAGCAGCTTGAAACTAGCGGGTGTGGAGACCCAGTACTTC	CASSLKLAGVETQYF
.	.	TRBV9	TRBJ2-1	TGTGCCAGCAGCCCCTTCCGGGGTGAGCAGTTCTTC	CASSPFRGEQFF
.	TRBD2	TRBV27	TRBJ2-1	TGTGCCAGCAGTTTGGGGGGGTCGGAGTTCTTC	CASSLGGSEFF
.	.	TRBV4-2	TRBJ2-5	TGTGCCAGCAGCCAAAAGGAGGGAGAGACCCAGTACTTC	CASSQKEGETQYF
.	.	TRBV5-1	TRBJ2-1	TGCGCCAGCAGCTTTAATGGGGCGGGTCACAATGAGCAGTTCTTC	CASSFNGAGHNEQFF
.	TRBD1	TRBV19	TRBJ2-4	TGTGCCAGTAGGACAGGGGGGGCCAAAAACATTCAGTACTTC	CASRTGGAKNIQYF
.	TRBD2	TRBV7-8	TRBJ2-1	TGTGCCAGCAGCTTAGGGATCGGCGGGAGGGACTACAATGAGCAGTTCTTC	CASSLGIGGRDYNEQFF
.	TRBD2	TRBV5-1	TRBJ2-7	TGCGCCAGCAGCTTGCGCGGGAGGGCCCTCTACGAGCAGTACTTC	CASSLRGRALYEQYF
.	.	TRBV10-2	TRBJ2-7	TGCGCCAGCAGCGAAAGGGGCGGCGGGTACTCCTACGAGCAGTACTTC	CASSERGGGYSYEQYF
.	.	TRBV7-2	TRBJ2-1	TGTGCCAGCAGCTTATCGGTAAGCTCCTACAATGAGCAGTTCTTC	CASSLSVSSYNEQFF
.	.	TRBV29-1	TRBJ2-3	TGCAGCGTTGGGGTTGCAGATACGCAGTATTTT	CSVGVADTQYF
many	TRBD2	TRBV19	TRBJ2-7	TGTGCCAGTAGTATCCGGGGGGAGTCCTACGAGCAGTACTTC	CASSIRGESYEQYF
.	.	TRBV10-3	TRBJ1-2	TGTGCCATCAGTGAGTTCCGGGGTCCCTATGGCTACACCTTC	CAISEFRGPYGYTF
once	TRBD2	TRBV4-1	TRBJ2-3	TGCGCCAGCAGCCGACCGGGACTAGCGGTGGCAGATACGCAGTATTTT	CASSRPGLAVADTQYF
.	TRBD1	TRBV7-6	TRBJ2-7	TGTGCCAGCAGCTTAGTCCCGGACAGGAAATACGAGCAGTACTTC	CASSLVPDRKYEQYF
.	.	TRBV27	TRBJ2-2	TGTGCCAGCAGTCCGTGGGCCACCGGGGAGCTGTTTTTT	CASSPWATGELFF
.	.	TRBV27	TRBJ1-1	TGTGCCAGCAGGCCTTTCCGGGGAGGGAACACTGAAGCTTTCTTT	CASRPFRGGNTEAFF
.	.	TRBV11-2	TRBJ1-4	TGTGCCAGCAGCTTGATGGCAACTAATGAAAAACTGTTTTTT	CASSLMATNEKLFF
.	.	TRBV11-2	TRBJ1-4	TGTGCCAGCAGCCGGGTTAATGAAAAACTGTTTTTT	CASSRVNEKLFF
.	TRBD1	TRBV2	TRBJ2-1	TGTGCCAGCAACCCGGGACAGGGGAGAAATGAGCAGTTCTTC	CASNPGQGRNEQFF